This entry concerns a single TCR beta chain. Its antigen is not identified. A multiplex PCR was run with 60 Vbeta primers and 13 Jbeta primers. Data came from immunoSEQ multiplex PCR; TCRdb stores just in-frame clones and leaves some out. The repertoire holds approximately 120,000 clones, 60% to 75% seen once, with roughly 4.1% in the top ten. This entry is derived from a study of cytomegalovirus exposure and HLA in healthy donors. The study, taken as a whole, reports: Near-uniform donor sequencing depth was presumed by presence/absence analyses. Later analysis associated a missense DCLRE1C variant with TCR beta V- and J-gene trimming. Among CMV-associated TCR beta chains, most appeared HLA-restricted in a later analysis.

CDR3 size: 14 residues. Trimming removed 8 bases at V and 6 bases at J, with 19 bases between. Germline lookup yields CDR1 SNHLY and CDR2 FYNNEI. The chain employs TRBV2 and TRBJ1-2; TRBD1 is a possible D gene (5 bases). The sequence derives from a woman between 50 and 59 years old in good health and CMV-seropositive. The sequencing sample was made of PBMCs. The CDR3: CASGGTQGSNGYTF. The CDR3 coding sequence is TGTGCCAGCGGGGGGACCCAGGGATCGAATGGCTACACCTTC.